Detailed here is one T cell receptor beta chain. The CDR3 end is not reached by the read, which stops 3 residues before it; the germline J gene fills it in. The junction had 2 bases not matched to a gene; V was cut back by 6 bases and J by 2 bases. This CDR3 has 12 amino acids. CDR1 DFQATT and CDR2 SNEGSKA come from the germline V gene (reference sequence). The source of the sample is a study of T cells in women clearing cervical HPV infection. TCRdb's copy holds only in-frame clones and misses some; the assay was immunoSEQ multiplex PCR. The sample data list just under 35,000 clones. This chain joins TRBV20-1 and TRBJ1-2, with 8 bases lining up with TRBD1. The TCR comes from a woman between 18 and 70 years old with a cervical HPV16 infection that either progressed to CIN3+ or cleared (not recorded which). The specimen sequenced was blood buffy coat. CDR3 residues: CSATGANYGYTF. The CDR3 DNA, read in part, is TGCAGTGCGACAGGGGCAAACTATGGC.